Following are 14 T cell receptor beta chains from one sample sequenced in a study of T-cell memory formation after mild COVID-19 listed by TCRdb under 2021. Preparation of the library involved 5' RACE. The sequencer listed for this sample is Illumina NovaSeq 6000. TCRdb reprocessing: public reads trimmed at Q25 with fastp, clones called with MiXCR, in-frame beta chains kept. Identical CDR3 protein sequences are pooled into one entry, listed with their most common genes and DNA. For this sample the table gives around 390,000 distinct CDR3 sequences, of which approximately 15% were detected only once. Of the sample, about a fifth falls within the top ten clones. The sequencing input was PBMCs or a T cell subset sorted from them (not recorded which). These receptors originate from a man aged 18 to 30 who had mild COVID-19 (a few samples of this study predate the infection). The sample titles of this study are shuffled in the database, so cell type and time point are left out; the donor was told from shared clones.

The V call is TRBV20-1, the J call TRBJ2-3; 7 nucleotides match TRBD2. The CDR3 sequence is 15 residues long. Germline CDR1 DFQATT, CDR2 SNEGSKA (reference sequence). Trimming took 0 bases from V and 7 from J; bases not matched to a gene: 10. The CDR3 loop is CSARDHLAVKNTQYF. The CDR3, as DNA: TGCAGTGCTAGAGATCATCTAGCGGTGAAGAATACGCAGTATTTT.

This clonotype was observed a few times. V is TRBV7-2 and J is TRBJ1-6, with 7 bases aligning to TRBD1. After removal of 6 bases from V and 2 bases from J, the junction contained 7 bases not matched to a gene. From germline, CDR1 is SGHTA and CDR2 FQGNSA. This CDR3 spans 16 amino acids. The CDR3 nucleotides are TGTGCCAGCAGGGCCCGACAGGGAACCTATAATTCACCCCTCCACTTT. Residues: CASRARQGTYNSPLHF.

This clonotype was seen a handful of times. CDR3 sequence reads: CASSPRGRGETQYF. CDR3 DNA sequence: TGTGCCAGCAGTCCCAGGGGGCGTGGGGAGACCCAGTACTTC. This chain uses TRBV2 with TRBJ2-5; 8 bases are a match to TRBD1. This CDR3 comprises 14 residues. Germline V gene data show CDR1 as SNHLY and CDR2 as FYNNEI. The trim removed 5 bases at V and 5 bases at J, leaving 7 bases unmatched.

V gene TRBV5-1 combines with J gene TRBJ1-2; D remains unclear. The germline gives CDR1 SGHRS, CDR2 YFSETQ. V lost 0 bases, J lost 5 bases, and 14 bases lay in between. The CDR3 has 15 amino acids. The CDR3 loop is CASSLAWQNTYGYTF. The CDR3 DNA reads TGCGCCAGCAGCTTGGCCTGGCAGAATACTTATGGCTACACCTTC.

This clonotype was seen just once. The V and J genes are TRBV7-2 and TRBJ1-2; D is unclear. This CDR3 comprises 15 residues. Germline loops: CDR1 SGHTA, CDR2 FQGNSA. The V gene lost 5 bases and the J gene lost 0 bases, with 13 bases spanning the gap. CDR3 in DNA: TGTGCCAGCAGCATAAGTCCACTTACTAACTATGGCTACACCTTC. It translates to CASSISPLTNYGYTF.

CDR3 loop: CASSLGPSGGETQYF. The CDR3 DNA reads TGTGCCAGCAGCTTAGGTCCTAGCGGGGGGGAGACCCAGTACTTC. This chain links TRBV7-2 with TRBJ2-5; TRBD2 agrees at 11 bases. V gave up 1 base and J gave up 5 bases; unmatched junction bases: 3. The CDR3 covers 15 residues. The germline gives CDR1 SGHTA, CDR2 FQGNSA.

This clonotype was detected only a few times. The genes are TRBV28 and TRBJ2-3, with D perhaps matching TRBD2 (6 bases). This CDR3 has 13 amino acids. Trimming took 8 bases from V and 6 from J, leaving 15 bases between them. Germline values: CDR1 MDHEN, CDR2 SYDVKM. This CDR3 is CASLGLSWDTQYF. The DNA for the CDR3 is TGTGCCAGCCTAGGACTATCCTGGGATACGCAGTATTTT.

The chain couples TRBV12-3 or TRBV12-4 to TRBJ1-1; 11 bases are a match to TRBD1. Trimming at V came to 6 bases and at J to 4 bases, leaving 4 bases not matched to a gene. The CDR3 runs 14 residues. CDR3 nucleotides: TGTGCCAGCAGACCGGACAGGGGGCCCACTGAAGCTTTCTTT. Translated, it gives CASRPDRGPTEAFF.

This clonotype was counted a few times. The chain uses TRBV12-3 or TRBV12-4 and TRBJ2-7; the match to TRBD1 covers 11 bases. The ends lost 6 bases at V and 4 bases at J; junction bases unmatched: 8. The CDR3 loop spans 15 amino acids. The CDR3 sequence is CASSPGQGATYEQYF. In DNA form, the CDR3 reads TGTGCCAGCAGCCCCGGACAGGGGGCTACGTACGAGCAGTACTTC.

This sequence joins TRBV20-1 and TRBJ1-1, with unresolved D. The CDR3 contains 14 residues. The germline CDR1 and CDR2 sequences are DFQATT and SNEGSKA (reference sequence). Trimming removed 0 bases at V and 2 bases at J, with 10 bases between. The CDR3 here is CSARDPAANTEAFF. The CDR3, as DNA: TGCAGTGCTAGAGACCCAGCAGCAAACACTGAAGCTTTCTTT.

J is TRBJ1-6 and V is TRBV20-1; D is uncertain. The V end lost 8 bases, the J end lost 0 bases, and 14 bases lay between the germline ends. CDR1 DFQATT and CDR2 SNEGSKA come from the germline V gene (reference sequence). The length of the CDR3 is 15 residues. DNA for the CDR3: TGCAGTCCCGCCAGAGCTAGCTCCTATAATTCACCCCTCCACTTT. This encodes CSPARASSYNSPLHF.

Only a few counts were recorded for this clonotype. The V call is TRBV6-5, the J call TRBJ2-7; D may be TRBD1 (5 bases). The CDR3 loop spans 15 amino acids. Trimming cost V 6 bases and J 2 bases, with 17 bases left between them. Germline CDR1 is MNHEY and CDR2 is SVGAGI. CDR3 nucleotides: TGTGCCAGCAGAGACTTCCCACAGGCACCCTACGAGCAGTACTTC. Amino acid sequence: CASRDFPQAPYEQYF.

Many counts were recorded for this clonotype. V gene TRBV24-1 combines with J gene TRBJ2-3; possibly TRBD2 for D (5 bases). The CDR3 spans 14 residues. CDR1 and CDR2 (germline): KGHDR, SFDVKD. The ends were cut back, 3 bases at V and 2 bases at J, with 8 bases in the middle. CDR3 sequence reads: CATSDARDTDTQYF. The CDR3 DNA follows: TGTGCCACCAGTGATGCCCGGGACACAGATACGCAGTATTTT.

The V and J genes are TRBV9 and TRBJ1-1; 9 bases match TRBD1. Germline CDR1 SGDLS, CDR2 YYNGEE. The CDR3 extends over 14 amino acids. V was pared by 3 bases and J by 3 bases, with 3 bases of the junction left unmatched. CDR3 in DNA: TGTGCCAGCAGCGACGGGGACAGGGACACTGAAGCTTTCTTT. This translates into CASSDGDRDTEAFF. Looking up the rest from reference TRBV9 and TRBJ1-1 gives the full variable domain: DSGVTQTPKHLITATGQRVTLRCSPRSGDLSVYWYQQSLDQGLQFLIQYYNGEERAKGNILERFSAQQFPDLHSELNLSSLELGDSALYFCASSDGDRDTEAFFGQGTRLTVV.